This T cell receptor beta chain was retrieved from a study of graft-versus-host responses after intestinal transplantation. The germline V and J ends were trimmed by 11 bases and 1 base, with 18 bases remaining between them. CDR1 and CDR2 from the germline V gene are MDHEN and SYDVKM. This CDR3 region has 16 residues. Libraries were prepared by immunoSEQ multiplex PCR; TCRdb keeps only in-frame clonotypes and omits some of them. The sample holds some 11,000 clones, about four fifths seen once. This chain uses TRBV28 with TRBJ2-6; D is possibly TRBD2 (5 bases). Here the sequenced sample was PBMCs, taken about 130 days after transplant. The receptor comes from a human patient who received an intestinal transplant, so some T cells may come from the graft donor. The CDR3 protein is CAASQAPLSGANVLTF. Written as DNA, the CDR3 is TGTGCCGCTAGCCAGGCCCCCCTTTCTGGGGCCAACGTCCTGACTTTC.